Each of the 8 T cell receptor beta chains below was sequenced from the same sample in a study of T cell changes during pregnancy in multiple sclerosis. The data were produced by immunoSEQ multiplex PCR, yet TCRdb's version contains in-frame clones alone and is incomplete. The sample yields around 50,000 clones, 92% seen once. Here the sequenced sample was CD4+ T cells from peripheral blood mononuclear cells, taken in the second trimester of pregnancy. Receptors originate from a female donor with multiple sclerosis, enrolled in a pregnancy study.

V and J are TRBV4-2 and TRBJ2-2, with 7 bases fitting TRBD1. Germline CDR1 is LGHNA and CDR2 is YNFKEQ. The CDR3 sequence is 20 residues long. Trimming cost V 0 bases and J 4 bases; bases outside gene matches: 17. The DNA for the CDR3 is TGTGCCAGCAGCCAAGATTTTAGTGGCCAAGGGGGCAGTGGCACCGGGGAGCTGTTTTTT. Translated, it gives CASSQDFSGQGGSGTGELFF.

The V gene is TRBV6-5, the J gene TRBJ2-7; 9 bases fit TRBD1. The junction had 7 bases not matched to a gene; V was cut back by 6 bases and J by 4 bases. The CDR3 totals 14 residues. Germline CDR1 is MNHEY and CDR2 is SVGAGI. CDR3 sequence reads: CASRAQGATYEQYF. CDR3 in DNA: TGTGCCAGCAGAGCACAGGGGGCGACGTACGAGCAGTACTTC.

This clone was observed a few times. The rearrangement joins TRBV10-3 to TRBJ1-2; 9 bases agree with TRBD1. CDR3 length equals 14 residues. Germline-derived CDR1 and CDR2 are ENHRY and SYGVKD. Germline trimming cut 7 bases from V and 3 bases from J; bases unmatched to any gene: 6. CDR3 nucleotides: TGTGCCATCACCCCGGGACAGGGTGACTATGGCTACACCTTC. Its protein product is CAITPGQGDYGYTF.

CDR3 sequence reads: CASSFQVDQPQHF. For the CDR3, the DNA is TGTGCCAGCAGCTTTCAGGTAGATCAGCCCCAGCATTTT. The chain couples TRBV7-8 to TRBJ1-5, with D unresolved. The CDR3 has 13 residues. Trimming stripped 3 bases from V and 5 bases from J, with 8 bases between. From germline, CDR1 is SGHVS and CDR2 FQNEAQ.

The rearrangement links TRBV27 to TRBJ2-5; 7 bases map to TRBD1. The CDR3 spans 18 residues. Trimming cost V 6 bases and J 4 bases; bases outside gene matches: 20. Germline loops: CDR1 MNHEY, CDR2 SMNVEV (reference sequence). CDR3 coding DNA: TGTGCCAGCAGGAAATACCCCGGCCCTGACAGGGTAGGAGAGACCCAGTACTTC. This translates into CASRKYPGPDRVGETQYF.

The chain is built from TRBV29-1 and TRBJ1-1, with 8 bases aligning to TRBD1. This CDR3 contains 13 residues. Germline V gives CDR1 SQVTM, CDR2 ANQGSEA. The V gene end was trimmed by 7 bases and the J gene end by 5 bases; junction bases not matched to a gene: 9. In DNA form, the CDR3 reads TGCAGCGGCTTGACAGGGGTCGGGACTGAAGCTTTCTTT. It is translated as CSGLTGVGTEAFF.

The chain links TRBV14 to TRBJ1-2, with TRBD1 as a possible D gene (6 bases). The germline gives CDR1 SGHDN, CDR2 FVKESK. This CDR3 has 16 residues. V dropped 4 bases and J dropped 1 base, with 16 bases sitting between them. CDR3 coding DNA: TGTGCCAGCAGCCGGAGTCTCGGACAGCTTAACTATGGCTACACCTTC. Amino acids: CASSRSLGQLNYGYTF.

The CDR3 DNA reads as TGTGCCAGCAGTCTGGAGCCAGTCCAAAACTATGGCTACACCTTC. This gives the protein CASSLEPVQNYGYTF. The chain recombines TRBV28 with TRBJ1-2; no reliable D call. The V end was cut by 5 bases, the J end by 2 bases, with 15 bases between. Germline V gives CDR1 MDHEN, CDR2 SYDVKM. This CDR3 has 15 residues.